A selection of T cell receptor beta chains follows, all from one sample in a study of beta chain features in type 1 diabetes. Assay: immunoSEQ multiplex PCR; the TCRdb copy retains only in-frame clones and omits some. In the table there are around 140,000 clones, over 9.5% of which are singletons. Sequenced sample: naive CD4+ T cells from blood. These receptor sequences come from a man between 18 and 29 years old in good health. The CDR3 runs from the conserved cysteine through the conserved F or W. A D gene is named only where the DNA matches it firmly. A clone size is listed for some rows: how often the clone was seen (once, few, many), or a class if it is expanded.

>-|13|TRBV6-1|TRBJ2-7|-
TGTGCCAGTGGGGGCGACAGTTCCTACGAGCAGTACTTC
CASGGDSSYEQYF
>many|13|TRBV30|TRBJ2-3|-
TGTGCCTGGAGTGTTCTTACGGTAGATACGCAGTATTTT
CAWSVLTVDTQYF
>few|14|TRBV18|TRBJ2-2|-
TGTGCCAGCTCACCAGCCACAGCCACCGGGGAGCTGTTTTTT
CASSPATATGELFF
>-|14|TRBV16|TRBJ1-2|-
TGTGCCAGCAGCGAGGCCGAGTCTAACTATGGCTACACCTTC
CASSEAESNYGYTF
>few|16|TRBV6-5|TRBJ2-5|TRBD2
TGTGCCAGCAGTTACTCCGAGGGCGGGGGGCTTGAGACCCAGTACTTC
CASSYSEGGGLETQYF
>-|14|TRBV11-2|TRBJ1-1|-
TGTGCCAGCAGCTTAGGAGGCCGGCGGGGTGAAGCTTTCTTT
CASSLGGRRGEAFF
>-|15|TRBV10-3|TRBJ2-1|TRBD2
TGTGCCATCAGAGAAGCGGGGGGGGCCTACAATGAGCAGTTCTTC
CAIREAGGAYNEQFF
>-|13|TRBV27|TRBJ1-6|-
TGTGCCAGCAGTAGAGGAACCAATTCACCCCTCCACTTT
CASSRGTNSPLHF
>few|13|TRBV7-2|TRBJ2-1|-
TGTGCCAGCAGCTTAGCGGAGTACAATGAGCAGTTCTTC
CASSLAEYNEQFF
>-|16|TRBV11-3|TRBJ2-2|TRBD2
TGTGCCAGCAGCTTAGAGGGCGGGGGAGGCACCGGGGAGCTGTTTTTT
CASSLEGGGGTGELFF
>-|14|TRBV11-2|TRBJ2-1|-
TGTGCCAGCAGTTTTACACCCCCCTACAATGAGCAGTTCTTC
CASSFTPPYNEQFF
>-|14|TRBV2|TRBJ2-3|-
TGTGCCAGCAGTGCGGACAGAATCACAGATACGCAGTATTTT
CASSADRITDTQYF
>-|14|TRBV7-2|TRBJ2-5|-
TGTGCCAGCATCCCCATATGGGGGCGGGAGACCCAGTACTTC
CASIPIWGRETQYF
>-|15|TRBV7-3|TRBJ1-2|TRBD1
TGTGCCAGCAGCCCACCGGGACAGGCTCACTATGGCTACACCTTC
CASSPPGQAHYGYTF
>many|15|TRBV15|TRBJ2-2|-
TGTGCCACCAGCCTCGCCCAGGGAGGACCCGGGGAGCTGTTTTTT
CATSLAQGGPGELFF
>-|12|TRBV5-1|TRBJ1-2|-
TGCGCCAGCAGCAGCGGGGACGGACCAGGAGCCTTC
CASSSGDGPGAF
>-|14|TRBV5-1|TRBJ2-1|-
TGCGCCAGCAGCTCCTACGGACAGATAAATGAGCAGTTCTTC
CASSSYGQINEQFF
>many|14|TRBV7-2|TRBJ2-3|-
TGTGCCAGCAGCTTCGATAGCCCCGCAGATACGCAGTATTTT
CASSFDSPADTQYF
>-|15|TRBV28|TRBJ1-6|TRBD1
TGTGCCAGCAGTTTCCGGGACAGGGTTTTTCCACCCCTCCACTTT
CASSFRDRVFPPLHF
>-|13|TRBV6-1|TRBJ1-5|-
TGTGCCAGCAGCAGACAGAGCAATCAGCCCCAGCATTTT
CASSRQSNQPQHF
>-|15|TRBV28|TRBJ1-2|-
TGTGCCAGCAGTTTAGGAGGGAGGGGGTACTATGGCTACACCTTC
CASSLGGRGYYGYTF
>-|14|TRBV6-5|TRBJ2-4|-
TGTGCCAGCAGAACCGGACTAGCCAAAAACATTCAGTACTTC
CASRTGLAKNIQYF
>-|15|TRBV9|TRBJ1-5|-
TGTGCCAGCACCCCAGACTGGTCTAGCAATCAGCCCCAGCATTTT
CASTPDWSSNQPQHF
>-|13|TRBV4-3|TRBJ1-2|-
TGCGCCAGCAGCCAAGACGGACTCTATGGCTACACCTTC
CASSQDGLYGYTF
>-|14|TRBV5-8|TRBJ1-1|-
TGTGCCAGCAGCTCGGACAGCACTAAGACTGAAGCTTTCTTT
CASSSDSTKTEAFF